Presented here are 32 T cell receptor beta chains from one specimen sequenced in a study of early T cells in non-severe SARS-CoV-2 infection. In TCRdb, the 5' RACE reads were re-called with MiXCR into one record per CDR3 protein. The table has more than 75,000 distinct CDR3 sequences, about 13% seen once. The sample consisted of whole blood. The receptor set was obtained from an adult who was a healthcare worker with PCR-confirmed SARS-CoV-2 infection or an uninfected control (not recorded which).

This clonotype was picked up a small number of times. The rearrangement joins TRBV11-2 to TRBJ1-2; D is uncertain. From germline, CDR1 is SGHAT and CDR2 FQNNGV. V lost 1 base, J lost 4 bases, and 10 bases lay in between. This CDR3 has 14 residues. The CDR3 region has the DNA TGTGCCAGCAGCTTAGCGCCAGGCCTCTATGGCTACACCTTC. This gives the protein CASSLAPGLYGYTF.

This clonotype was detected only a few times. This rearrangement joins TRBV6-5 to TRBJ2-3, with 7 nucleotides matching TRBD1. The junction had 8 bases not matched to a gene; V was cut back by 7 bases and J by 4 bases. The CDR3 consists of 14 residues. CDR1 MNHEY and CDR2 SVGAGI come from the germline V gene. The CDR3 DNA reads TGTGCCAGCAAAAAACAGGGGCAAGCAGATACGCAGTATTTT. Translated, it gives CASKKQGQADTQYF.

This sequence joins TRBV12-3 or TRBV12-4 and TRBJ1-1; D not resolved. The CDR3 length is 11 residues. Trimming took off 5 bases at V and 4 bases at J, with 5 bases between the two ends. The CDR3 loop is CASSRATEAFF. CDR3 bases: TGTGCCAGCAGTCGGGCCACTGAAGCTTTCTTT.

In its sample, this clonotype was seen a few times. This chain joins TRBV5-1 and TRBJ1-6, with D perhaps TRBD1 (6 bases). V was shortened by 7 bases and J by 3 bases, with 23 bases between the two germline ends. The CDR3 length is 18 residues. Germline V lookup: CDR1 SGHRS, CDR2 YFSETQ. CDR3 DNA: TGCGCCAGCGACCGTCAGGGGTCCCCCCCGCACTATAATTCACCCCTCCACTTT. Translating it yields CASDRQGSPPHYNSPLHF.

The chain is built from TRBV9 and TRBJ1-1; D gene unclear. CDR3 length: 14 amino acids. Trimming removed 0 bases from V and 1 base from J, with 7 bases in between. The germline V gene encodes CDR1 SGDLS and CDR2 YYNGEE. CDR3 nucleotides: TGTGCCAGCAGCGTAGGGCACTCGAACACTGAAGCTTTCTTT. Residues: CASSVGHSNTEAFF.

This clonotype occurred many times. This sequence joins TRBV5-5 and TRBJ2-6; possibly TRBD1 for D (6 bases). CDR3 length: 16 amino acids. Germline-derived CDR1 and CDR2 are SGHKS and YYEKEE (reference sequence). V was pared by 1 base and J by 0 bases, with 8 bases between. CDR3 nucleotide sequence: TGTGCCAGCAGCTTGAGGACAGTCTCTGGGGCCAACGTCCTGACTTTC. Translated, it gives CASSLRTVSGANVLTF.

This clonotype was detected ten times or more. This rearrangement joins TRBV20-1 to TRBJ1-1; 9 positions match TRBD1. The CDR3 runs to 14 residues. Germline CDR1 is DFQATT and CDR2 is SNEGSKA (reference sequence). The CDR3 is CGSGQGVYHTEAFF. The CDR3, as DNA: TGCGGTTCGGGACAGGGAGTATACCACACTGAAGCTTTCTTT.

This clonotype was recorded a few times. The CDR3 protein is CASSPSAGSLISGANVLTF. CDR3 DNA sequence: TGTGCCAGCAGCCCGTCGGCGGGGAGCCTTATCTCTGGGGCCAACGTCCTGACTTTC. This chain links TRBV12-3 or TRBV12-4 with TRBJ2-6; D is possibly TRBD2 (6 bases). Between the trimmed V and J ends, which lost 6 bases and 0 bases, there was a span of 21 bases. The CDR3 totals 19 residues.

This clonotype was detected a few times. This chain joins TRBV4-1 and TRBJ2-7; 10 bases line up with TRBD1. Germline CDR1 reads MGHRA; CDR2 reads YSYEKL. Trimming cost V 2 bases and J 4 bases; bases outside gene matches: 8. The CDR3 sequence is 16 residues long. The CDR3 here is CASSQLMSDRGYEQYF. The DNA for the CDR3 is TGCGCCAGCAGCCAATTGATGTCGGACAGGGGGTACGAGCAGTACTTC.

This clonotype was seen at least ten times. The rearrangement uses TRBV18 and TRBJ2-2, with 10 positions matching TRBD1. Germline V gene lookup returns CDR1 KGHSH and CDR2 LQKENI. V dropped 2 bases and J dropped 5; count of bases not matched to a gene: 11. The CDR3 covers 18 residues. As DNA, the CDR3 is TGTGCCAGCTCACCATCCGGGACAGGGGCCTCGTGGACCGGGGAGCTGTTTTTT. This sequence encodes CASSPSGTGASWTGELFF.

The chain has TRBV6-1 and TRBJ2-3, with D possibly TRBD2 on 5 matching bases. Germline loops: CDR1 MNHNS, CDR2 SASEGT. This CDR3 region has 16 residues. V gave up 3 bases and J gave up 7 bases, with 20 bases separating them. The CDR3 is CASSERVATYPNTQYF. CDR3 nucleotide sequence: TGTGCCAGCAGTGAGAGGGTGGCAACCTACCCGAATACGCAGTATTTT.

The gene calls are TRBV29-1 and TRBJ2-2; 8 bases are a match to TRBD1. This CDR3 has 15 residues. Germline V gene data show CDR1 as SQVTM and CDR2 as ANQGSEA. V lost 4 bases, J lost 3 bases, and 7 bases stayed unmatched. This chain's CDR3 is CSVAVGQGYTGELFF. The CDR3 DNA reads as TGCAGCGTTGCTGTCGGACAGGGTTACACCGGGGAGCTGTTTTTT.

The V gene is TRBV7-9, the J gene TRBJ2-4, with TRBD1 as a possible D gene (6 bases). Per germline, CDR1 SEHNR and CDR2 FQNEAQ (reference sequence). The CDR3 contains 14 residues. The V end was cut by 1 base, the J end by 6 bases, with 10 bases between. CDR3 sequence: CASSLGQERNIQYF. CDR3 nucleotides: TGTGCCAGCAGCTTAGGACAGGAGAGAAACATTCAGTACTTC.

This chain joins TRBV12-3 or TRBV12-4 and TRBJ1-1, with D tentatively TRBD1 (5 bases). This CDR3 has 13 amino acids. V lost 3 bases to trimming and J lost 6 bases, with 11 bases between them. In DNA form, the CDR3 reads TGTGCCAGCAGTTTCGGGGGGTCAGCTGAAGCTTTCTTT. It translates to CASSFGGSAEAFF.

This clonotype was picked up many times. The chain couples TRBV7-9 to TRBJ2-7; 7 nucleotides agree with TRBD1. From germline, CDR1 is SEHNR and CDR2 FQNEAQ (reference sequence). The CDR3 runs to 11 residues. V lost 5 bases, J lost 7 bases, and 2 bases stayed unmatched. In nucleotides, the CDR3 is TGTGCCAGCAGCGGACAGGTGGAGCAGTACTTC. Translation gives CASSGQVEQYF.

In its sample, this clonotype was seen many times. The J gene is TRBJ2-1, the V gene TRBV28; perhaps D is TRBD1 or TRBD2 (5 bases each). Germline V gene data show CDR1 as MDHEN and CDR2 as SYDVKM. The CDR3 extends over 15 amino acids. V shed 3 bases and J shed 5 bases, with 14 bases lying between them. As DNA, the CDR3 is TGTGCCAGCAGTTTTGAAGGGGTGCGGGACAATGAGCAGTTCTTC. Encoded protein: CASSFEGVRDNEQFF.

This chain uses TRBV9 with TRBJ2-7; 7 bases align to TRBD1. Trimming took 2 bases from V and 5 from J; bases not matched to a gene: 10. The CDR3 extends over 15 amino acids. The germline CDR1 and CDR2 sequences are SGDLS and YYNGEE. The CDR3 coding sequence is TGTGCCAGCAGCGTTTCCCTCCGGGACAGCAACGAGCAGTACTTC. Translating it yields CASSVSLRDSNEQYF.

This clonotype was found many times. V and J are TRBV20-1 and TRBJ2-3; D possibly corresponds to TRBD2 (5 bases). The CDR3 is made up of 15 amino acids. Trimming took off 0 bases at V and 2 bases at J, with 12 bases between the two ends. Per the germline V gene, CDR1 is DFQATT and CDR2 is SNEGSKA (reference sequence). In nucleotides, the CDR3 is TGCAGTGCTAGAGATCCGGGAAGTGACACAGATACGCAGTATTTT. This translates into CSARDPGSDTDTQYF.

The chain couples TRBV7-2 to TRBJ2-1; a possible D gene is TRBD1 (6 bases). This CDR3 has 16 residues. CDR1 SGHTA and CDR2 FQGNSA come from the germline V gene. V was cut by 5 bases and J by 2 bases, with 16 bases left in between. The CDR3 loop reads CASSQIQGSTYNEQFF. CDR3 sequence (DNA): TGTGCCAGCAGCCAAATTCAGGGGTCGACCTACAATGAGCAGTTCTTC.

This clonotype was counted many times. This rearrangement joins TRBV11-3 to TRBJ2-7; the match to TRBD1 covers 11 bases. J lost 3 bases, V lost 6 bases, and 7 bases had no gene match. Per the germline V gene, CDR1 is SGHNT and CDR2 is YENEEA. This CDR3 has 15 residues. This CDR3 is CASSHGQGASYEQYF. CDR3 nucleotides: TGTGCCAGCAGTCACGGACAGGGGGCGAGCTACGAGCAGTACTTC.

This chain connects TRBV7-6 to TRBJ2-7; D not resolved. V gave up 3 bases and J gave up 0 bases, with 12 bases separating them. Germline V gives CDR1 SGHVS, CDR2 FNYEAQ. The CDR3 runs 15 residues. CDR3 loop: CASSFLSLNSYEQYF. CDR3 bases: TGTGCCAGCAGCTTTTTGTCGCTTAACTCCTACGAGCAGTACTTC. Using reference TRBV7-6 and TRBJ2-7 for the parts outside the CDR3, the full variable domain is GAGVSQSPRYKVTKRGQDVALRCDPISGHVSLYWYRQALGQGPEFLTYFNYEAQQDKSGLPNDRFSAERPEGSISTLTIQRTEQRDSAMYRCASSFLSLNSYEQYFGPGTRLTVT.

This clonotype was seen only a few times. V is TRBV11-2 and J is TRBJ1-6; possibly TRBD1 for D (5 bases). V lost 2 bases to trimming and J lost 8 bases, with 16 bases between them. The CDR3 spans 16 residues. Germline V gene lookup returns CDR1 SGHAT and CDR2 FQNNGV. CDR3 residues: CASSLFGAGSDSPLHF. The CDR3 coding sequence is TGTGCCAGCAGCTTATTTGGGGCAGGGAGTGATTCACCCCTCCACTTT.

This sequence joins TRBV12-3 or TRBV12-4 and TRBJ1-5, with 11 bases that match TRBD1. This CDR3 region has 15 residues. The junction had 6 bases not matched to a gene; V was cut back by 4 bases and J by 7 bases. The CDR3 is CASSSDRGQVQPQHF. The CDR3 bases are TGTGCCAGCAGTTCGGACAGGGGGCAGGTGCAGCCCCAGCATTTT.

The chain carries TRBV20-1 and TRBJ2-5; a possible D gene is TRBD1 (5 bases). The CDR3 has 12 amino acids. With 3 bases removed from V and 5 bases from J, the gap between germline ends came to 10 bases. Germline CDR1 reads DFQATT; CDR2 reads SNEGSKA (reference sequence). CDR3 DNA sequence: TGCAGTGCTAGTCCCAGGGCGGAGACCCAGTACTTC. Translation: CSASPRAETQYF.

The rearrangement links TRBV10-3 to TRBJ2-5, with 12 bases fitting TRBD2. Per the germline V gene, CDR1 is ENHRY and CDR2 is SYGVKD. After removal of 9 bases from V and 0 bases from J, the junction contained 8 bases not matched to a gene. CDR3 length: 16 amino acids. Here the CDR3 DNA reads TGTGCCATAGGGACTAGCGGGCCATATAACCAAGAGACCCAGTACTTC. This gives the protein CAIGTSGPYNQETQYF.

V gene TRBV20-1 combines with J gene TRBJ2-1, with 10 bases lining up with TRBD2. The CDR3 totals 16 residues. J was trimmed by 3 bases and V by 1 base; bases with no gene match: 6. Looked up from germline, CDR1 is DFQATT and CDR2 is SNEGSKA (reference sequence). CDR3 DNA sequence: TGCAGTGCTAGAGGGGTAGCGGGAGGCTACTACAATGAGCAGTTCTTC. Its translation is CSARGVAGGYYNEQFF.

This clonotype was picked up many times. This chain connects TRBV13 to TRBJ2-5; D call uncertain. Deletions cut 5 bases from V and 1 base from J, with 8 bases between. Germline V gene data show CDR1 as PRHDT and CDR2 as FYEKMQ (reference sequence). CDR3 length: 13 residues. This CDR3 reads CASSLLPQETQYF. DNA of the CDR3: TGTGCCAGCAGCCTCCTTCCCCAAGAGACCCAGTACTTC.

The chain carries TRBV3-1 and TRBJ2-3; TRBD2 agrees at 9 bases. Germline lookup yields CDR1 LGHDT and CDR2 YNNKEL (reference sequence). The CDR3 loop spans 18 amino acids. V shed 0 bases and J 0 bases; nucleotides not matched to a gene: 7. CDR3: CASSQEETSGSSTDTQYF. The CDR3 DNA reads TGTGCCAGCAGCCAAGAGGAGACTAGCGGTTCTAGCACAGATACGCAGTATTTT.

This clonotype was seen more than once but under ten times. The CDR3 sequence: CASSRGGGLGIAYEQYF. The CDR3 bases are TGTGCCAGCAGTCGAGGTGGGGGACTAGGGATTGCCTACGAGCAGTACTTC. This chain connects TRBV7-9 to TRBJ2-7; 8 nucleotides line up with TRBD2. J lost 2 bases, V lost 6 bases, and 15 bases had no gene match. Germline loops: CDR1 SEHNR, CDR2 FQNEAQ (reference sequence). This CDR3 has 17 residues.

This chain uses TRBV20-1 with TRBJ2-3; TRBD2 matches 13 bases. The CDR3 covers 18 residues. The V segment lost 6 bases and the J segment 0 bases; nucleotides outside the gene matches: 12. CDR1 DFQATT and CDR2 SNEGSKA come from the germline V gene (reference sequence). DNA of the CDR3: TGCAGTGCCACACAAGTTCAACTAGCGGGGGGGAGCACAGATACGCAGTATTTT. Translating it yields CSATQVQLAGGSTDTQYF.

This clonotype was counted at least ten times. This chain connects TRBV20-1 to TRBJ1-2; 7 positions match TRBD1. With V trimmed by 2 bases and J by 6 bases, 12 bases remained unmatched. The CDR3 is 15 amino acids. Germline CDR1 DFQATT, CDR2 SNEGSKA (reference sequence). In DNA form, the CDR3 reads TGCAGTGCTAGAACCACCGGGACAGATCTTAATGGCTACACCTTC. It encodes CSARTTGTDLNGYTF.

The chain is built from TRBV19 and TRBJ1-2; 9 bases agree with TRBD1. The CDR3 is 13 residues long. Losses at the gene ends were 5 bases for V and 4 bases for J; bases not matched to a gene: 2. Germline values: CDR1 LNHDA, CDR2 SQIVND (reference sequence). CDR3: CASSPQGAYGYTF. CDR3 nucleotides: TGTGCCAGTAGTCCACAGGGGGCCTATGGCTACACCTTC. The variable domain in full, with the rest retrieved from reference TRBV19 and TRBJ1-2, is DGGITQSPKYLFRKEGQNVTLSCEQNLNHDAMYWYRQDPGQGLRLIYYSQIVNDFQKGDIAEGYSVSREKKESFPLTVTSAQKNPTAFYLCASSPQGAYGYTFGSGTRLTVV.